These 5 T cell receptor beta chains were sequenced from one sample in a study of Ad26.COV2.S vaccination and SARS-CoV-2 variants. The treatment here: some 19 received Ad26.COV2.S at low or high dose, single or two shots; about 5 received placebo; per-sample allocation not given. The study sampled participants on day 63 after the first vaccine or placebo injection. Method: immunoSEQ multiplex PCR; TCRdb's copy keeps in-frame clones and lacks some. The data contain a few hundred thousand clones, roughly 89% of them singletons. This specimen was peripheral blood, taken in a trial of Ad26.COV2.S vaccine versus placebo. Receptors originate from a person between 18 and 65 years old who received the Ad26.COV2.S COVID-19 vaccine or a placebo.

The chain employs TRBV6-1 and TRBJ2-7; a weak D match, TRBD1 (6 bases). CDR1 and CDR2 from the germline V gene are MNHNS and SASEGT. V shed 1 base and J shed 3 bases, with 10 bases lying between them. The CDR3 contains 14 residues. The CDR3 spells CASSEVGRGYEQYF. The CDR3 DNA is TGTGCCAGCAGTGAAGTCGGCAGGGGCTACGAGCAGTACTTC.

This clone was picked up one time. The CDR3 DNA is TGTGCCAGCAGGGTCTCTAGCGGGGCTAACACCGGGGAGCTGTTTTTT. As protein: CASRVSSGANTGELFF. The V gene is TRBV7-7, the J gene TRBJ2-2; TRBD2 matches at 9 bases. With 6 bases clipped from V and 2 bases from J, the junction kept 7 bases outside the gene matches. Germline assignment: CDR1 SSHAT and CDR2 FNYEAQ (reference sequence). The CDR3 has 16 amino acids. The whole variable domain, filled in from reference TRBV7-7 and TRBJ2-2, reads GAGVSQSPRYKVTKRGQDVTLRCDPISSHATLYWYQQALGQGPEFLTYFNYEAQPDKSGLPSDRFSAERPEGSISTLTIQRTEQRDSAMYRCASRVSSGANTGELFFGEGSRLTVL.

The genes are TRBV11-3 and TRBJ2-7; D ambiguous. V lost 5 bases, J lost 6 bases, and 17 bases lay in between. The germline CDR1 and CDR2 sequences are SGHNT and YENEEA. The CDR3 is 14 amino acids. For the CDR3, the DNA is TGTGCCAGCAGCGAGCGCGGCAATCTGGGCGAGCAGTACTTC. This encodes CASSERGNLGEQYF.

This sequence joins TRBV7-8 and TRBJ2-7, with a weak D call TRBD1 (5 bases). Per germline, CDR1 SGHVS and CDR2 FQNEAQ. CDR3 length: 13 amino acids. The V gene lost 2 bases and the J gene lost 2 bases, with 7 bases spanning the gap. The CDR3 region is CASSLQQAYEQYF. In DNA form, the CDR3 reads TGTGCCAGCAGCTTACAACAGGCCTACGAGCAGTACTTC.

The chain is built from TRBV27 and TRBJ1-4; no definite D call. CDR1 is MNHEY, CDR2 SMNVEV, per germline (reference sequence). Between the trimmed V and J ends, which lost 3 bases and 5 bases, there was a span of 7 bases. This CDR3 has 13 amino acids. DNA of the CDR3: TGTGCCAGCAGTTTGAGACAAAATGAAAAACTGTTTTTT. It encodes CASSLRQNEKLFF. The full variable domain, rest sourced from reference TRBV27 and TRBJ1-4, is EAQVTQNPRYLITVTGKKLTVTCSQNMNHEYMSWYRQDPGLGLRQIYYSMNVEVTDKGDVPEGYKVSRKEKRNFPLILESPSPNQTSLYFCASSLRQNEKLFFGSGTQLSVL.